Given below is one TCR beta chain in context. Antigen: not known. The data were obtained in a study of T cells in Graves' hyperthyroidism and ophthalmopathy. Study conclusions and caveats: Among clonotypes expanded in thyroid above 0.001, most were also found in blood.

CDR3 size: 18 residues. Per the germline V gene, CDR1 is SGHRS and CDR2 is YFSETQ. V dropped 1 base and J dropped 2; count of bases not matched to a gene: 7. Template material for amplifying TCR beta CDR3 regions consisted of RNA transcripts. The TCR CDR3 was amplified in a first-round RT-PCR using the HTBI primer set. MiXCR was run by TCRdb on the multiplex PCR reads, yielding one entry per CDR3 protein. The data contain 330,000 or so distinct CDR3 sequences, roughly 18% of them singletons. This chain links TRBV5-1 with TRBJ2-6; 9 positions agree with TRBD2. The source of this sequence is a man over 45 with Graves' ophthalmopathy. The sequencing sample was made of blood. The DNA of the CDR3 is TGCGCCAGCAGCTTGTTCCTAGCGGGACGGCCTGGGGCCAACGTCCTGACTTTC. Amino acids: CASSLFLAGRPGANVLTF.